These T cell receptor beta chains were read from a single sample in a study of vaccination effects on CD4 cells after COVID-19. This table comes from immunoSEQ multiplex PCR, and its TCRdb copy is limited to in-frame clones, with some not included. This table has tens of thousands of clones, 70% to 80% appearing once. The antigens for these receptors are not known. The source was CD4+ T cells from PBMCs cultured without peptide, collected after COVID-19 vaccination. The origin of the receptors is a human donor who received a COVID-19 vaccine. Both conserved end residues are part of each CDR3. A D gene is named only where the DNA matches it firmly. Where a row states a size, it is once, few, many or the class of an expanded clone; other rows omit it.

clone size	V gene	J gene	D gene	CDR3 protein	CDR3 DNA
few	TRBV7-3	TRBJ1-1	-	CASSSTMNTEAFF	TGTGCCAGCAGCTCAACCATGAACACTGAAGCTTTCTTT
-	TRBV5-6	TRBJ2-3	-	CASRRGGTDTQYF	TGTGCCAGCAGACGTGGGGGCACAGATACGCAGTATTTT
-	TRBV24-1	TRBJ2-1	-	CATSDEVSYNEQFF	TGTGCCACCAGTGATGAGGTCTCCTACAATGAGCAGTTCTTC
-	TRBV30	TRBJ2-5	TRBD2	CAWSTTSNQYF	TGTGCCTGGAGCACGACTAGCAACCAGTACTTC
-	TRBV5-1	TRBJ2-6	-	CASSLTGTSGANVLTF	TGCGCCAGCAGCCTGACAGGCACCTCTGGGGCCAACGTCCTGACTTTC
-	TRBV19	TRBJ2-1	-	CASSTARTESSYNEQFF	TGTGCCAGTAGTACCGCTCGGACGGAAAGCTCCTACAATGAGCAGTTCTTC
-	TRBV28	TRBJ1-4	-	CASRIPLGLGGKLFF	TGTGCCAGCCGCATTCCCCTGGGACTAGGGGGAAAACTGTTTTTT
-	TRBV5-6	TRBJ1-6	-	CASSLVGNSPLHF	TGTGCCAGCAGCTTGGTAGGGAATTCACCCCTCCACTTT
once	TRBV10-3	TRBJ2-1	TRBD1	CAIRYGTAYNEQFF	TGTGCCATCAGATACGGGACAGCCTACAATGAGCAGTTCTTC
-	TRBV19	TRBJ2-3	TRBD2	CASSMKGTSGSTDTQYF	TGTGCCAGTAGTATGAAAGGGACTAGCGGGAGCACAGATACGCAGTATTTT
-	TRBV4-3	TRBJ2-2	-	CASSPLEGAGELFF	TGCGCCAGCAGCCCCCTCGAGGGGGCCGGGGAGCTGTTTTTT
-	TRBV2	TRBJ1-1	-	CASRVTGIGGAFF	TGTGCCAGCAGGGTCACAGGGATCGGGGGCGCTTTCTTT
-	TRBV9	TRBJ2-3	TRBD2	CASSVALLGGALDTQYF	TGTGCCAGCAGCGTAGCTCTTCTCGGGGGGGCCTTAGATACGCAGTATTTT
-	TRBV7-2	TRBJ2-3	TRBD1	CASSLDRAKDTQYF	TGTGCCAGCAGCTTGGACAGGGCCAAAGATACGCAGTATTTT
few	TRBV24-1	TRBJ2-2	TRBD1	CATSDIRTGNTGELFF	TGTGCCACCAGTGACATCCGGACAGGGAACACCGGGGAGCTGTTTTTT
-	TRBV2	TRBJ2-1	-	CASSEWENEQFF	TGTGCCAGCAGTGAATGGGAAAATGAGCAGTTCTTC
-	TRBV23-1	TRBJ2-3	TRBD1	CASSQPTNRGSTTDTQYF	TGCGCCAGCAGTCAACCCACCAACAGGGGATCTACCACAGATACGCAGTATTTT
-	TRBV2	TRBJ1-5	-	CASSVELFNQPQHF	TGTGCCAGCAGTGTTGAGCTGTTCAATCAGCCCCAGCATTTT